This T cell receptor (beta chain) derives from a study of blood T cell repertoires in COVID-19. The wider study: Collection of acute and convalescent COVID-19 samples took place in the United States, Italy and Spain.

Recovery among Cohort 3 donors was established by two negative PCRs, clearance, or symptom resolution. J was trimmed by 5 bases and V by 2 bases; bases with no gene match: 3. The CDR3 has 15 amino acids. Germline lookup yields CDR1 KGHDR and CDR2 SFDVKD. Methods used by the authors: Amplifying reference gene primers gave estimates of nucleated cell counts. TCRdb keeps only in-frame clones here, not all; method: immunoSEQ multiplex PCR. Clone size and V and J calls were adopted from that table, with D and trimming inferred from the DNA. Among roughly 180,000 clones listed, 82% were seen once. In this sample, this clone turned up once.

J is TRBJ2-5 and V is TRBV24-1; 11 bases map to TRBD1. The sequence was obtained from a man in his sixties who had recovered from COVID-19. Sample: PBMCs or T cells enriched from blood (not recorded which). The CDR3 sequence: CATSDWTGGRETQYF. CDR3 DNA sequence: TGTGCCACCAGTGATTGGACAGGGGGCCGGGAGACCCAGTACTTC.